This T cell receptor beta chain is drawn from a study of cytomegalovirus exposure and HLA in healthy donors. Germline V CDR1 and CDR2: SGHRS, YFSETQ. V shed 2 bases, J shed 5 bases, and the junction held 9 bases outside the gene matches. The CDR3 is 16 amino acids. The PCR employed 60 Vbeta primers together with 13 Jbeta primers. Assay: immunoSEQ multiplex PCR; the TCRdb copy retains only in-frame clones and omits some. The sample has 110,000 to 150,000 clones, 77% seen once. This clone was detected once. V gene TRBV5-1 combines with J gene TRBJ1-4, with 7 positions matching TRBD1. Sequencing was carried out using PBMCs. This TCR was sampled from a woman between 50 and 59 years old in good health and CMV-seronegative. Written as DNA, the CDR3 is TGCGCCAGCAGCTTACAGGGGTCGAGGGCGAATGAAAAACTGTTTTTT. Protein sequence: CASSLQGSRANEKLFF.